This record concerns one TCR beta chain sequence. Its recognized antigen is unknown. Base qualities are not provided; no much larger clone lies one nucleotide away. Separate from the roughly 700-subject first cohort, the validation cohort of 120 subjects was the group to which the donors belonged. Trimming at the junction amounts to 6 bases on V and 4 bases on J, and the germline ends lie 12 bases apart. From cysteine to phenylalanine, the CDR3 is 13 amino acids long. Kept here is only the CDR3 DNA, which spans 39 bases and is read in frame from base 1. The germline V gene yields MDHEN for CDR1 and SYDVKM for CDR2. These data come from a study of cytomegalovirus exposure and HLA in healthy donors (TCRdb year 2017). Regarding the complete study: According to a later analysis, one platform produced both the roughly 110 validation repertoires and the 620 or so repertoires of the first cohort. The study was designed to test whether signatures of past pathogen exposure could be identified by cataloging public T cell receptors. Besides the first cohort of roughly 700 subjects, a separate validation cohort made up of 120 different subjects was used. High-throughput TCR immunosequencing, statistical association of individual TCRs with disease status, and machine learning were combined to predict cytomegalovirus infection status. General findings and caveats noted by the study authors: Across donors, most TCR sequences were observed very rarely, whereas some public TCRs were present in many individuals. All 120 or so repertoires were used to score co-occurrence in the validation cohort in a later analysis, because that analysis had no HLA typing for the cohort. A few of the identified cytomegalovirus-associated TCR beta chains were confirmed in vitro to be specific for cytomegalovirus antigens. It was suggested by the authors that the approach could potentially be generalized to other disease states and immunological phenotypes. In both the original and validation cohorts, the classifier was reported to diagnose cytomegalovirus status with high specificity and sensitivity. In a later analysis, TCRs clustered in the first cohort were found to also tend to co-occur in the 130 or so validation repertoires, with 85% to 95% of cluster scores above 0. In the study, about 150 TCR beta chains were listed as associated with cytomegalovirus.

The library was prepared using the immunoSEQ multiplex PCR assay. Turning to the authors' computational methods: A statistical classification framework was built for diagnosing cytomegalovirus status from the catalog of TCR beta chain sequences. This is the immuneACCESS table as TCRdb keeps it, with only in-frame sequences that have V and J called. A part of the clones is gone; compared with another copy, unresolved V genes explain less than half, and the rest is unexplained. V and J calls and clone size come straight from that table; D and trimming were deduced from the DNA. The sample contains more than 95,000 clones, more than 95% of them found a single time. 1.5% to 2% of the sample belongs to the ten largest clones.

In this chain, TRBV28 is recombined with TRBJ1-2, with the D gene not clear enough to name. Sequenced sample: PBMCs. The receptor's source is a man between 18 and 35 years old in good health and CMV-seronegative. The CDR3 here reads CASRITVSYGYTF. The nucleotide sequence reads TGTGCCAGCAGGATAACAGTTTCCTATGGCTACACCTTC.